This passage covers 5 T cell receptor beta chains from one sample sequenced in a study of CD8 T cells in Susac syndrome. Reverse transcription of about 0.45 to 1 ug RNA used random hexamers. TCRdb recomputed calls from the immunoSEQ multiplex PCR reads with MiXCR, one row per CDR3 protein. The sample yields 95,000 to 150,000 distinct CDR3 sequences, more than 90% seen once. The source material was CD4+ T cells from PBMCs. These receptor sequences come from a human donor in good health.

The gene calls are TRBV19 and TRBJ2-1, with D possibly matching TRBD2 (6 bases). V lost 4 bases, J lost 3 bases, and 10 bases lay in between. The CDR3 is 14 amino acids. Germline CDR1 is LNHDA and CDR2 is SQIVND (reference sequence). The chain's CDR3 is CASSTGRYYNEQFF. CDR3 DNA: TGTGCCAGTAGTACCGGGAGATACTACAATGAGCAGTTCTTC. The whole variable domain, filled in from reference TRBV19 and TRBJ2-1, reads DGGITQSPKYLFRKEGQNVTLSCEQNLNHDAMYWYRQDPGQGLRLIYYSQIVNDFQKGDIAEGYSVSREKKESFPLTVTSAQKNPTAFYLCASSTGRYYNEQFFGPGTRLTVL.

The V call is TRBV6-5, the J call TRBJ2-1; D possibly matches TRBD1 or TRBD2 (7 bases each). Germline V CDR1 and CDR2: MNHEY, SVGAGI. The ends were cut back, 2 bases at V and 10 bases at J, with 15 bases in the middle. The CDR3 runs 14 residues. In DNA, the CDR3 is TGTGCCAGCAGTTACACTAACAGGGGACTAGAGCAGTTCTTC. This encodes CASSYTNRGLEQFF.

This chain joins TRBV20-1 and TRBJ2-7; D is perhaps TRBD2 (6 bases). Germline CDR1 and CDR2: DFQATT and SNEGSKA (reference sequence). CDR3 length: 14 amino acids. V lost 6 bases and J lost 0, with 15 bases in between. CDR3 residues: CSARSSGDSYEQYF. CDR3 DNA: TGCAGTGCACGCAGTAGCGGAGACTCCTACGAGCAGTACTTC.

V and J are TRBV29-1 and TRBJ2-3; 7 nucleotides line up with TRBD2. The trim removed 3 bases at V and 3 bases at J, leaving 9 bases unmatched. CDR1 is SQVTM, CDR2 ANQGSEA, per germline. CDR3 length equals 15 residues. The CDR3 sequence is CSVDWTGGGTDTQYF. CDR3 coding DNA: TGCAGCGTTGATTGGACGGGAGGAGGGACAGATACGCAGTATTTT.

The chain recombines TRBV12-3 or TRBV12-4 with TRBJ2-3, with 9 bases that match TRBD2. The ends lost 6 bases at V and 5 bases at J; junction bases unmatched: 9. This CDR3 region has 15 residues. The CDR3 protein is CASSSGGRAGDTQYF. The CDR3 nucleotides read TGTGCCAGCAGCTCGGGCGGGAGGGCCGGAGATACGCAGTATTTT.